This T cell receptor beta chain is drawn from a study of PD-L1 blockade in urothelial cancer. On the study more broadly: A median blood sample held about 150,000 T cells and 75,000 to 85,000 unique TCRs.

Germline V gene sequence: CDR1 SEHNR, CDR2 FQNEAQ (reference sequence). Trimming cost V 4 bases and J 1 base, with 7 bases left between them. The CDR3 spans 13 residues. Time point given: pretreatment peripheral blood. Patients had urothelial carcinoma that was locally advanced or metastatic. This clone was seen more than once but under ten times. Profiling relied on immunoSEQ multiplex PCR, and the TCRdb table lists in-frame clones only, not all of them. The sample includes about 79,000 clones, around four fifths of them seen just once. The sample here was PBMCs, taken around atezolizumab (anti-PD-L1) treatment. The chain joins TRBV7-9 to TRBJ1-1, with D tentatively TRBD1 (5 bases). The TCR was taken from a man in his forties with urothelial cancer. Here the CDR3 reads CASSWGGNTEAFF. CDR3 bases: TGTGCCAGCAGCTGGGGGGGGAACACTGAAGCTTTCTTT.